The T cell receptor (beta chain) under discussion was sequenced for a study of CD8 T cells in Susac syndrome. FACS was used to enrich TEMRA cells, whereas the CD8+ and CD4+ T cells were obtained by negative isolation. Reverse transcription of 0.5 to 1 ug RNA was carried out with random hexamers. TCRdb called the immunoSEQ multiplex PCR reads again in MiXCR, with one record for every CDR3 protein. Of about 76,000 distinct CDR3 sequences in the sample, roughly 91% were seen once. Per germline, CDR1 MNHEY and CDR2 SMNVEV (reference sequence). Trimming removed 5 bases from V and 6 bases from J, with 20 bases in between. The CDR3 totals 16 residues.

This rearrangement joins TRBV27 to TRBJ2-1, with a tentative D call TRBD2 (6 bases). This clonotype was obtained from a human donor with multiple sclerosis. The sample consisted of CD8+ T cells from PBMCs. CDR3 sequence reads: CASSRKVEGLVNEQFF. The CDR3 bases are TGTGCCAGCAGTAGAAAGGTGGAGGGTCTAGTCAATGAGCAGTTCTTC.